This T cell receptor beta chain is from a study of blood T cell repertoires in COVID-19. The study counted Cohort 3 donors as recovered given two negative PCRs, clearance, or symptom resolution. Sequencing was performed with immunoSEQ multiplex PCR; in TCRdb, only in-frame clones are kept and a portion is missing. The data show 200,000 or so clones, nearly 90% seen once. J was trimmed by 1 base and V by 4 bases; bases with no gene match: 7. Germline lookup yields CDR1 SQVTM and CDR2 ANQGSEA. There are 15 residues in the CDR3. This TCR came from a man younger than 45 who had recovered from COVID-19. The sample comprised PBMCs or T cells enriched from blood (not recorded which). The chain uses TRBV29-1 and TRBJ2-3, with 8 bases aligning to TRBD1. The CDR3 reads CSVVLMTGGTDTQYF. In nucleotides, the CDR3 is TGCAGCGTTGTGCTTATGACAGGGGGCACAGATACGCAGTATTTT.